The 2 T cell receptor beta chains reported below all come from one sample, sequenced in a study of T-cell reconstitution after alpha-beta-depleted transplantation in children. Library preparation (for TCRbeta) was performed with unique molecular identifiers. TCRdb re-called the PCR reads through MiXCR, storing one row per CDR3 protein. In the table there are about 500,000 distinct CDR3 sequences, around a third of which are singletons. The sample in question was PBMCs from the stem cell graft donor, obtained from the stem cell graft. These TCRs come from a human donor who donated a stem cell graft to a child with aplastic anemia.

In its sample, this clonotype was seen a few times. The junction departs from germline at one end; a sequencing error may be responsible. This chain connects TRBV6-5 to TRBJ2-2; D could derive from TRBD1 or TRBD2 (6 bases each). The CDR3 is made up of 15 amino acids. Germline V gene sequence: CDR1 MNHEY, CDR2 SVGAGI. CDR3 sequence (DNA): TGTGCCAGCAGTTACTCGACTCAGGGCTGGGGGGCGCTGTTTTTT. It encodes CASSYSTQGWGALFF.

This chain uses TRBV27 with TRBJ1-5; D ambiguous. The CDR3 runs to 13 residues. Trimming took off 5 bases at V and 0 bases at J, with 5 bases between the two ends. Germline lookup yields CDR1 MNHEY and CDR2 SMNVEV (reference sequence). The DNA for the CDR3 is TGTGCCAGCAGTGGTTATAGCAATCAGCCCCAGCATTTT. Its translation: CASSGYSNQPQHF.